These T cell receptor beta chains were read from a single sample in a study of cytomegalovirus exposure and HLA in healthy donors. Clones were read by immunoSEQ multiplex PCR, and TCRdb kept only the in-frame ones, dropping some. The data show 200,000 to 250,000 clones, around 85% seen once. The specimen was PBMCs. The source of these receptors is a man aged 50 to 59 in good health and CMV-seronegative. The CDR3 runs from the conserved cysteine through the conserved F or W. Fields, in order: V gene, D gene, clone size, J gene, CDR3 protein, CDR3 DNA. The D gene is left open where the match is weak. For some rows the clone size is stated as once, few or many, or as a class when expanded; others skip it.

TRBV10-3	TRBD1	.	TRBJ1-1	CAIRIQGAHTEAFF	TGTGCCATCAGGATACAGGGGGCGCACACTGAAGCTTTCTTT
TRBV9	TRBD2	.	TRBJ2-2	CASSPRTSGSWSTGELFF	TGTGCCAGCAGCCCGCGGACTAGCGGGAGTTGGAGCACCGGGGAGCTGTTTTTT
TRBV10-3	TRBD1	.	TRBJ2-6	CAISARGLSSGANVLTF	TGTGCCATCAGTGCAAGGGGGCTTAGCTCTGGGGCCAACGTCCTGACTTTC
TRBV7-2	.	.	TRBJ1-2	CASSLARWRANYGYTF	TGTGCCAGCAGCTTAGCGCGGTGGAGGGCTAACTATGGCTACACCTTC
TRBV28	TRBD1	.	TRBJ1-5	CASSPASGTGMEQPQHF	TGTGCCAGCAGCCCTGCTTCCGGGACAGGGATGGAACAGCCCCAGCATTTT
TRBV7-9	.	.	TRBJ2-7	CASTQGSDYEQYF	TGTGCCAGCACCCAGGGGTCCGACTACGAGCAGTACTTC
TRBV13	.	.	TRBJ2-6	CASSLWGAGANVLTF	TGTGCCAGCAGCTTGTGGGGAGCTGGGGCCAACGTCCTGACTTTC
TRBV7-9	.	.	TRBJ1-3	CASSALRAGKTGTIYF	TGTGCCAGCAGCGCACTTAGGGCAGGGAAGACGGGCACCATATATTTT
TRBV28	TRBD1	.	TRBJ1-6	CASKRDRGPGPYNSPLHF	TGTGCCAGCAAGCGGGACAGGGGACCAGGGCCCTATAATTCACCCCTCCACTTT
TRBV27	TRBD2	.	TRBJ2-7	CASRTPSGNSYEQYF	TGTGCCAGCAGGACCCCCAGCGGGAACTCCTACGAGCAGTACTTC
TRBV6-5	TRBD1	.	TRBJ2-7	CASRETGIYEQYF	TGTGCCAGCAGGGAGACAGGGATCTACGAGCAGTACTTC
TRBV5-1	.	.	TRBJ1-1	CASSWSGLGSEAFF	TGCGCCAGCAGCTGGTCGGGATTAGGCTCTGAAGCTTTCTTT
TRBV7-9	TRBD2	.	TRBJ2-2	CASSSGLLFGELFF	TGTGCCAGCAGCTCGGGACTACTCTTCGGGGAGCTGTTTTTT
TRBV5-8	TRBD2	.	TRBJ2-7	CASSLGLAGGGSYEQYF	TGTGCCAGCAGCTTGGGACTAGCGGGAGGGGGATCCTACGAGCAGTACTTC
TRBV2	TRBD1	.	TRBJ2-5	CASSRDRGSQETQYF	TGTGCCAGCAGCCGGGACAGGGGGTCCCAAGAGACCCAGTACTTC
TRBV9	.	.	TRBJ2-1	CASSVISGYNEQFF	TGTGCCAGCAGCGTAATTAGCGGATACAATGAGCAGTTCTTC
TRBV28	TRBD1	.	TRBJ1-1	CASSETGGDTEAFF	TGTGCCAGCAGCGAGACAGGGGGTGACACTGAAGCTTTCTTT
TRBV6-1	TRBD1	.	TRBJ1-5	CASSEIGQGAGNQPQHF	TGTGCCAGCAGTGAAATCGGACAGGGGGCCGGCAATCAGCCCCAGCATTTT
TRBV5-1	TRBD1	.	TRBJ2-5	CASSLGTGGKETQYF	TGCGCCAGCAGCTTGGGGACAGGTGGGAAAGAGACCCAGTACTTC
TRBV4-1	TRBD2	few	TRBJ2-1	CASSHPFSTSGRKGNEQFF	TGCGCCAGCAGCCATCCTTTTTCAACTAGCGGGAGGAAAGGCAATGAGCAGTTCTTC
TRBV7-9	.	.	TRBJ2-3	CASSPMRVDTQYF	TGTGCCAGCAGCCCTATGAGGGTAGATACGCAGTATTTT
TRBV7-2	TRBD2	.	TRBJ2-2	CASSSGLGDTGELFF	TGTGCCAGCAGCTCCGGACTAGGGGACACCGGGGAGCTGTTTTTT
TRBV2	.	.	TRBJ2-2	CASSMENGELFF	TGTGCCAGCAGTATGGAGAACGGGGAGCTGTTTTTT
TRBV6-1	TRBD1	.	TRBJ1-4	CASIRDRNEKLFF	TGTGCCAGCATAAGGGACAGAAATGAAAAACTGTTTTTT
TRBV6-6	TRBD2	.	TRBJ2-5	CASSYGGQGGGETQYF	TGTGCCAGCAGTTACGGGGGGCAGGGCGGGGGGGAGACCCAGTACTTC
TRBV11-2	.	.	TRBJ2-5	CASSLTTRFETQYF	TGTGCCAGCAGCTTAACGACTAGATTCGAGACCCAGTACTTC
TRBV27	TRBD2	.	TRBJ2-7	CASSLTSGSSYEQYF	TGTGCCAGCAGTTTAACTAGCGGAAGCTCCTACGAGCAGTACTTC
TRBV9	TRBD1	.	TRBJ2-1	CASSARDRTYNEQFF	TGTGCCAGCAGCGCCCGGGACAGAACCTACAATGAGCAGTTCTTC
TRBV28	TRBD1	few	TRBJ2-7	CASSSAGGRYEQYF	TGTGCCAGCAGTTCCGCAGGGGGCAGGTACGAGCAGTACTTC
TRBV19	.	.	TRBJ1-1	CASSRPGLWTEAFF	TGTGCCAGTAGTCGGCCGGGTCTGTGGACTGAAGCTTTCTTT
TRBV29-1	TRBD1	.	TRBJ2-3	CSVGDRGGYSIGQYF	TGCAGCGTTGGCGACAGGGGGGGATATAGTATAGGGCAGTATTTT
TRBV14	TRBD1	once	TRBJ2-4	CASSQDDRGSKNIQYF	TGTGCCAGCAGCCAAGATGACAGGGGGAGCAAAAACATTCAGTACTTC
TRBV28	.	.	TRBJ1-5	CASSPARTGNQPQHF	TGTGCCAGCAGTCCCGCCAGGACAGGCAATCAGCCCCAGCATTTT
TRBV6-4	.	few	TRBJ2-2	CASSQNTGELFF	TGTGCCAGCAGCCAGAACACCGGGGAGCTGTTTTTT
TRBV2	.	.	TRBJ2-6	CASSGYGANVLTF	TGTGCCAGCAGTGGTTATGGGGCCAACGTCCTGACTTTC
TRBV2	TRBD2	few	TRBJ2-2	CASSELLGLAGGPTHPGELFF	TGTGCCAGCAGTGAACTTCTAGGACTAGCGGGAGGGCCGACCCATCCCGGGGAGCTGTTTTTT
TRBV6-6	.	.	TRBJ1-6	CASSTRNLALHF	TGTGCCAGCAGTACGAGAAACCTCGCCCTCCACTTT
TRBV6-1	TRBD1	.	TRBJ2-7	CAILTGQTYEQYF	TGTGCCATTTTAACGGGACAGACCTACGAGCAGTACTTC
TRBV30	TRBD1	.	TRBJ1-5	CAWAGGQGGNQPQHF	TGTGCCTGGGCAGGAGGACAGGGGGGCAATCAGCCCCAGCATTTT
TRBV9	TRBD2	.	TRBJ2-5	CASSVSNGRASWETQYF	TGTGCCAGCAGCGTATCTAACGGGAGGGCCAGCTGGGAGACCCAGTACTTC
TRBV25-1	.	many	TRBJ2-2	CASSEGGRTGELFF	TGTGCCAGCAGTGAAGGGGGGAGGACCGGGGAGCTGTTTTTT
TRBV5-1	.	.	TRBJ2-2	CASSLVQKNTGELFF	TGCGCCAGCAGCTTGGTACAGAAAAACACCGGGGAGCTGTTTTTT
TRBV7-2	TRBD2	.	TRBJ2-1	CASSAEVAGGRSEQFF	TGTGCCAGCAGCGCCGAGGTAGCGGGAGGGCGGAGTGAGCAGTTCTTC
TRBV28	TRBD2	.	TRBJ2-3	CASSPGLAEADTQYF	TGTGCCAGCAGCCCCGGACTAGCGGAAGCAGATACGCAGTATTTT